The subject of this entry is one T cell receptor (beta chain). Its antigen is unknown. This sample is drawn from a study of cytomegalovirus exposure and HLA in healthy donors. Here immunoSEQ multiplex PCR was the method, and the copy in TCRdb shows in-frame clones only, minus some. Counted here are approximately 160,000 clones, about 82% occurring once; the ten biggest clones make up 2% to 2.5%. Findings and limits, study-wide: Cytomegalovirus association was assigned to 170 or so TCR beta chains.

Between the trimmed V and J ends, which lost 8 bases and 0 bases, there was a span of 16 bases. Per germline, CDR1 MNHEY and CDR2 SMNVEV (reference sequence). The CDR3 consists of 16 residues. What was sequenced was PBMCs. This TCR was sampled from a man younger than 40 in good health and CMV-seropositive. The chain recombines TRBV27 with TRBJ2-2; no reliable D call. The CDR3 spells CASLPLQYANTGELFF. Written as DNA, the CDR3 is TGTGCCAGCCTACCCTTACAGTACGCGAACACCGGGGAGCTGTTTTTT.